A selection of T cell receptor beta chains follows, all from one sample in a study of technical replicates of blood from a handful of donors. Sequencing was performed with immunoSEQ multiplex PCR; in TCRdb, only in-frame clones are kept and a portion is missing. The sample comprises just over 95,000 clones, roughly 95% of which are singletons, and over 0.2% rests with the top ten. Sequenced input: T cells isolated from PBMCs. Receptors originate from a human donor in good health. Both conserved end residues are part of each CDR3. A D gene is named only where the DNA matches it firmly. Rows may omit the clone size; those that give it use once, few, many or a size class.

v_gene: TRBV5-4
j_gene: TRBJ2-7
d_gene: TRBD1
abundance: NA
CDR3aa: CASSPADRGLYEQYF
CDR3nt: TGTGCCAGCAGCCCGGCGGACAGGGGGCTGTACGAGCAGTACTTC

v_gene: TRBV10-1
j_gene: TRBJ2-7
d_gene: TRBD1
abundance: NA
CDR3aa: CASSESWTGSTYEQYF
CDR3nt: TGCGCCAGCAGTGAGTCGTGGACAGGGTCCACCTACGAGCAGTACTTC

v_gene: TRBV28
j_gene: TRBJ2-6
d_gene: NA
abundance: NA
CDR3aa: CASSPPPGSGPSGANVLTF
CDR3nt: TGTGCCAGCAGCCCCCCCCCGGGTAGCGGTCCGTCTGGGGCCAACGTCCTGACTTTC

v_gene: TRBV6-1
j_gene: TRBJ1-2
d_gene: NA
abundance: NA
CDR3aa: CASSETIRRDGYTF
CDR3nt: TGTGCCAGCAGTGAAACTATTCGGAGGGATGGCTACACCTTC

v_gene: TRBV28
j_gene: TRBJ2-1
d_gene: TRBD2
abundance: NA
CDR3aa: CASSFEGLAGHYNEQFF
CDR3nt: TGTGCCAGCAGTTTCGAGGGACTAGCGGGACACTACAATGAGCAGTTCTTC

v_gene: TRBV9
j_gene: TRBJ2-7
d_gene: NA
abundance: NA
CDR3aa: CASSATGNSYEQYF
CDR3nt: TGTGCCAGCAGCGCGACAGGTAACTCCTACGAGCAGTACTTC

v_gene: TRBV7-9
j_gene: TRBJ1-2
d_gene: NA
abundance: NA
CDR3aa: CASSLVPGENYGYTF
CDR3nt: TGTGCCAGCAGCTTAGTTCCAGGGGAAAACTATGGCTACACCTTC

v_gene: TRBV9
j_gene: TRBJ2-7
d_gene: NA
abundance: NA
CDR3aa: CASSSNGLPYEQYF
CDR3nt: TGTGCCAGCAGCTCGAACGGACTCCCCTACGAGCAGTACTTC

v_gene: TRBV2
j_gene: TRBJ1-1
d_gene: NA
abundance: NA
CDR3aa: CASISSGKAFF
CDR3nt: TGTGCCAGCATATCCAGCGGAAAAGCTTTCTTT

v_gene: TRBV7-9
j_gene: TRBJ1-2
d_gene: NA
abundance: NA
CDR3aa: CASSLSRDYGYGYTF
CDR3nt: TGTGCCAGCAGCTTAAGCAGGGATTACGGCTATGGCTACACCTTC

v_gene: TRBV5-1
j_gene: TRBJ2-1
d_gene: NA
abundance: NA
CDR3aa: CASTRTTGAYNEQFF
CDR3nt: TGCGCCAGCACACGGACAACAGGAGCCTACAATGAGCAGTTCTTC

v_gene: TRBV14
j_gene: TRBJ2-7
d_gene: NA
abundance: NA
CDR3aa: CASSQGWRATPYEQYF
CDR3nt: TGTGCCAGCAGCCAAGGTTGGAGGGCCACCCCCTACGAGCAGTACTTC

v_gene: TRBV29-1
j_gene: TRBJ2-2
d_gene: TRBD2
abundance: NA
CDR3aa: CSVEDRTSGYTGELFF
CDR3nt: TGCAGCGTTGAAGACCGGACTAGCGGATACACCGGGGAGCTGTTTTTT

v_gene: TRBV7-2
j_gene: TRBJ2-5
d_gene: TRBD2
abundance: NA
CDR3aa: CASSPRGLAAQETQYF
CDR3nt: TGTGCCAGCAGCCCTAGGGGACTAGCGGCACAAGAGACCCAGTACTTC

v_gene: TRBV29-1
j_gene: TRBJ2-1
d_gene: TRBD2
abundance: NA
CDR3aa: CSVVWTSGSSYNEQFF
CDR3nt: TGCAGCGTTGTCTGGACTAGCGGGAGCTCCTACAATGAGCAGTTCTTC

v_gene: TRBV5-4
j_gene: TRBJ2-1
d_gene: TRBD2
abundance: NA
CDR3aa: CASSLSRGSPNEQFF
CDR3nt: TGTGCCAGCAGCTTGTCCCGCGGGAGCCCCAATGAGCAGTTCTTC

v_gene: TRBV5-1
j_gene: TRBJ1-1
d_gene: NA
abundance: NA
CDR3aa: CASSLVGGGRAEAFF
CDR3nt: TGCGCCAGCAGCTTGGTTGGGGGCGGCCGGGCGGAAGCTTTCTTT

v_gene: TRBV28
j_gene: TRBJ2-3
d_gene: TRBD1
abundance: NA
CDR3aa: CASSFWDRADTQYF
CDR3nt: TGTGCCAGCAGTTTTTGGGACAGGGCAGATACGCAGTATTTT

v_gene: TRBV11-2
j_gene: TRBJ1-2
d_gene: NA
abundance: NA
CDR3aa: CASSLDRGPPGNGYTF
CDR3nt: TGTGCCAGCAGCTTAGATCGGGGTCCCCCGGGGAATGGCTACACCTTC

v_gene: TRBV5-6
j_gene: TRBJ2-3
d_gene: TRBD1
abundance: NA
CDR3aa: CASSPDRGVPDTQYF
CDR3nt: TGTGCCAGCAGCCCGGACAGGGGTGTCCCAGATACGCAGTATTTT

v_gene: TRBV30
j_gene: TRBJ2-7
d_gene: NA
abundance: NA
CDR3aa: CAWGPAGLEQYF
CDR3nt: TGTGCCTGGGGACCCGCGGGGCTCGAGCAGTACTTC

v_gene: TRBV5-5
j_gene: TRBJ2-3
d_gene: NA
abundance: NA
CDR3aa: CASSLDLGGTDTQYF
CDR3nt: TGTGCCAGCAGCTTGGATCTAGGGGGCACAGATACGCAGTATTTT

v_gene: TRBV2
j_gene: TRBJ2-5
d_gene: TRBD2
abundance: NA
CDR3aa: CASSRLAGGSQETQYF
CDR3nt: TGTGCCAGCAGTCGACTAGCGGGAGGTAGTCAAGAGACCCAGTACTTC

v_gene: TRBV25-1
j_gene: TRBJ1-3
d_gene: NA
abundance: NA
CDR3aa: CASSAFLTGGRNTIYF
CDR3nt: TGTGCCAGCAGTGCCTTTTTGACAGGAGGTCGAAACACCATATATTTT

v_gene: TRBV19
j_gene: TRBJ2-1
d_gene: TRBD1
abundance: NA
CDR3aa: CASSTGTAHNEQFF
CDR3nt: TGTGCCAGTAGTACCGGGACAGCCCACAATGAGCAGTTCTTC

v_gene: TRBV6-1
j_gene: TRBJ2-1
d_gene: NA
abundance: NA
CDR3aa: CASSEAWEVGGEQFF
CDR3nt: TGTGCCAGCAGTGAAGCGTGGGAGGTGGGGGGTGAGCAGTTCTTC

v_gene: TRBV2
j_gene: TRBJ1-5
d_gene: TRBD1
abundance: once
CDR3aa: CASSGDRAVEPQHF
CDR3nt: TGTGCCAGCAGTGGGGACAGGGCGGTAGAGCCCCAGCATTTT

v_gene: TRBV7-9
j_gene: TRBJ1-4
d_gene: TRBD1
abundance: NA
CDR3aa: CASSSPGQAATNEKLFF
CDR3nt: TGTGCCAGCAGCTCACCCGGACAGGCAGCAACTAATGAAAAACTGTTTTTT

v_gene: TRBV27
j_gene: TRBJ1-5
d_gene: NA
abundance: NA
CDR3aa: CASSLSYGVFGNQPQHF
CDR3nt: TGTGCCAGCAGTTTATCGTACGGGGTCTTTGGCAATCAGCCCCAGCATTTT

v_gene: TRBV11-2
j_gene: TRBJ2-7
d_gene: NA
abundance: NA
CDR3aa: CASSLTGRYEQYF
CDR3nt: TGTGCCAGCAGCTTAACAGGAAGATACGAGCAGTACTTC

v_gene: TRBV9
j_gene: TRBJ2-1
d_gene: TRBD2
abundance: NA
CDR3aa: CASSVQFSGGANEQFF
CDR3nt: TGTGCCAGCAGCGTACAATTCAGCGGGGGGGCGAATGAGCAGTTCTTC

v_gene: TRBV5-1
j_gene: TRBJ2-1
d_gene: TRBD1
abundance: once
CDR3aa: CASSLAGTGVYNEQFF
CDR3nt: TGCGCCAGCAGCTTGGCCGGGACAGGGGTGTACAATGAGCAGTTCTTC

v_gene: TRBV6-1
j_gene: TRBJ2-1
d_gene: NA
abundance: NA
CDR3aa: CASSEPRAEQFF
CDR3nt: TGTGCCAGCAGTGAACCCAGGGCTGAGCAGTTCTTC

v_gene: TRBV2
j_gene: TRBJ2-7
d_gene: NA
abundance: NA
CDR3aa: CASRGAPYEQYF
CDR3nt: TGTGCCAGTCGGGGGGCCCCCTACGAGCAGTACTTC

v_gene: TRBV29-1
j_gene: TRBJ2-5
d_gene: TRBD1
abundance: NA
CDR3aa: CSVDRPWTGGRETQYF
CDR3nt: TGCAGCGTTGACCGCCCATGGACAGGGGGCCGAGAGACCCAGTACTTC